The entry below describes one T cell receptor beta chain. CDR3 length: 15 amino acids. Germline values: CDR1 SQVTM, CDR2 ANQGSEA. V lost 1 base, J lost 1 base, and 13 bases lay in between. These data originate in a study of OX40 agonist ivuxolimab in advanced cancers. The overall study: In this cohort, patients received ivuxolimab, an agonistic anti-OX40 (CD134) antibody.

Profiling relied on immunoSEQ multiplex PCR, and the TCRdb table lists in-frame clones only, not all of them. The repertoire holds 60,000 to 80,000 clones, 70% to 85% seen once, with roughly 1.6% in the top ten. This TCR derives from an adult with an advanced solid tumor such as melanoma, head and neck, liver or kidney cancer. This chain uses TRBV29-1 with TRBJ1-1; the D is unclear. The sequencing used CD4+ or CD8+ T cells sorted from blood, collected in a trial of the OX40 agonist ivuxolimab. CDR3 region: CSVEGEGIRNTEAFF. The CDR3 DNA is TGCAGCGTTGAAGGGGAAGGGATAAGGAACACTGAAGCTTTCTTT.